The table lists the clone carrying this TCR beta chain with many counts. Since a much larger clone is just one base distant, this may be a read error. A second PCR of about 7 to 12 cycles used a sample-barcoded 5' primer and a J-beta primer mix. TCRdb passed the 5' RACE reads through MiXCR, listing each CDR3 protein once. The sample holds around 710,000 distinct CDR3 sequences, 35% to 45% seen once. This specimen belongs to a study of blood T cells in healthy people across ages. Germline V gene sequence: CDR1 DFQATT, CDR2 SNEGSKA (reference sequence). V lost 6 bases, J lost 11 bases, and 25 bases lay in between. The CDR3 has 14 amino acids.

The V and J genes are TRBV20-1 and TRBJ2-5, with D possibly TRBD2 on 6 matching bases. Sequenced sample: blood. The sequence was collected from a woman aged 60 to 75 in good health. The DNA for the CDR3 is TGCAGTGCATCCACTGCGGGAAAGGCGAATGAGCAGTACTTC. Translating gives CSASTAGKANEQYF.